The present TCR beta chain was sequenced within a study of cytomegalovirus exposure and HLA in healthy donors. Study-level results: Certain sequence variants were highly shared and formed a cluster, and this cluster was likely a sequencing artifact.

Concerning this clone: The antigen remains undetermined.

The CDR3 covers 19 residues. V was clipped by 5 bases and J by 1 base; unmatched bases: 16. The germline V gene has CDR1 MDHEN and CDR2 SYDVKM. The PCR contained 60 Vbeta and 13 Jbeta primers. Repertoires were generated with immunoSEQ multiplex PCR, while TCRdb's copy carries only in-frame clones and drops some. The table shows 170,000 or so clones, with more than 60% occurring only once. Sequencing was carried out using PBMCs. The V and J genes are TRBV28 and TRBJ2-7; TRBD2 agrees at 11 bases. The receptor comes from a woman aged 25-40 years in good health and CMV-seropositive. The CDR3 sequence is CASSQPNPRLAGTSYEQYF. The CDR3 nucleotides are TGTGCCAGCAGTCAACCAAATCCCAGACTAGCGGGAACGTCCTACGAGCAGTACTTC.